A single TCR beta chain is shown here with its context. Its cognate antigen has yet to be identified. No much larger clone is present one base from it, and per-base qualities are unavailable. CDR1 and CDR2 (MNHNS, SASEGT) derive from the germline V gene. V is pared back by 6 bases and J by 0 bases, with 12 bases lying between the germline termini. The CDR3 goes from the cysteine to the phenylalanine over 15 residues. Solely the CDR3 DNA is kept, with 45 bases framed from the first base. The source of the sample is a study of shared clonotypes between healthy human individuals (dated by TCRdb to 2019 to 2021). Turning to the overall study: Two women and three men aged 18 to 49 years were included in the cohort. To estimate repertoire size and how much clonotypes are shared between individuals, the study performed deep sequencing of blood TCR repertoires from about five healthy adults. Libraries were prepared and TCR repertoires were sequenced by different laboratories using diverse techniques, in order to increase sequencing depth and limit assay-specific biases. Per donor, leukapheresis produced somewhere between about 0.94 and 8.9 billion PBMCs.

Using the deep immunoSEQ assay, TCR CDR3 regions were amplified from genomic DNA by multiplex PCR. Extracted genomic DNA from each cell subset was spread evenly across all wells of several immunoSEQ 96-well plates, with each plate serving as a replicate. For unsorted PBMC, each replicate PCR was loaded with roughly 330 ng genomic DNA, equivalent to 30,000 or so T cell genomes. Ten immunoSEQ deep assay plates were used to sequence the unsorted PBMC genomic DNA. Purified libraries were quantified with a Qubit 3.0 fluorometer, sized on a Bioanalyzer 2100, and re-quantified with the KAPA Library Quantification kit. A separate single-read 150-cycle Illumina NextSeq 550 flow cell was used to sequence each immunoSEQ 96-well plate. Regarding the original processing steps: Because only junctional sequences without quality scores were contained in the immunoSEQ output, filtering matching that applied to full-length reads could not be performed. To assign V/J genes and CDR3, sequences were annotated using PyIR, a Python wrapper for IgBLAST v1.9, with IMGT germline references. Reads were removed for weak V/J assignments (E-value above 1e-6), missing CDR3, stop codons, out-of-frame junctions, or ambiguous translated residues. V3J clonotypes were defined as sequences sharing the same inferred V gene, J gene, and CDR3 amino acid sequence. To compute the percentage overlap between repertoires, the number of shared unique clonotypes was divided by the size of the smaller repertoire. Three approaches were used to assess repertoire richness: RTK rarefaction, the Chao1 estimator, and Recon v2.1 estimates of unobserved clonotypes. TCRdb carries this immuneACCESS record with in-frame sequences only. Its versions omit some clonotypes, under half of them owing to an unresolved V gene in the studies checked, with the rest unexplained. V and J calls and clone size are those listed in that table; D and trimming were worked out from the DNA. The sample has about 490,000 clones on record, 70% to 80% of them singletons. Together, the top ten hold 10% to 15% of the sample.

General study outcomes and caveats: Sampling was restricted to blood, and TCR repertoires in tissues likely differ from the TCR repertoires found in blood. Pairwise subsampling indicated that sequencing depth was expected to affect the degree of clonotype sharing among donors. The genetic and exposure-history diversity represented was limited by the small number of donors.

The donors were healthy, HIV-negative adults with no recently reported acute infections or vaccinations. Only Caucasian adults living in Nashville, Tennessee, USA were represented among the donors. In the unsorted samples, some 94 million PBMCs were counted, and genomic DNA was extracted using the QIAamp DNA Blood Mini kit. Blood was collected by leukapheresis, and PBMCs were isolated by Ficoll-Histopaque density gradient centrifugation and then cryopreserved in liquid nitrogen vapor phase. This clonotype originated in a middle-aged woman in good health. Some clones in this sample may be carry-over from other donors' samples. The sequence joins TRBV6-1 to TRBJ1-3; the D region possibly corresponds to TRBD1 (6 bases align). The sample taken for sequencing was PBMCs. The DNA is TGTGCCAGCAGCGCAGGACAGAGCTCTGGAAACACCATATATTTT. The resulting protein is CASSAGQSSGNTIYF.